This T cell receptor beta chain was identified during a study of graft-versus-host responses after intestinal transplantation. Looking at the study overall: Anti-thymocyte globulin induction was given to all recipients, followed by tacrolimus and steroids for around three years. Study-wide results and caveats: Investigators detected GvH clones in recipient marrow, with some emerging earlier in ileum or blood. Peak levels of circulating GvH clones tracked with early post-transplant HvG declines. Those patients showing graft-donor T cell macrochimerism displayed high graft-versus-host to host-versus-graft clonal ratios in allografts.

In the case of this clone: Its antigen is not known.

Per germline, CDR1 MNHEY and CDR2 SVGAGI. This CDR3 region has 15 residues. V lost 5 bases, J lost 8 bases, and 13 bases stayed unmatched. Sequencing used immunoSEQ multiplex PCR; TCRdb keeps in-frame clones, though not all of them. The sample records 95,000 to 100,000 clones, about 83% being singletons. The sequence was obtained from a human patient who received an intestinal transplant, so some T cells may come from the graft donor. J is TRBJ1-2 and V is TRBV6-5, with TRBD1 identical over 8 bases. This specimen was PBMCs, taken 255 days after intestinal transplant. The CDR3 sequence: CASSNLADRARGYTF. DNA for the CDR3: TGTGCCAGCAGTAACCTCGCGGACAGGGCAAGGGGCTACACCTTC.